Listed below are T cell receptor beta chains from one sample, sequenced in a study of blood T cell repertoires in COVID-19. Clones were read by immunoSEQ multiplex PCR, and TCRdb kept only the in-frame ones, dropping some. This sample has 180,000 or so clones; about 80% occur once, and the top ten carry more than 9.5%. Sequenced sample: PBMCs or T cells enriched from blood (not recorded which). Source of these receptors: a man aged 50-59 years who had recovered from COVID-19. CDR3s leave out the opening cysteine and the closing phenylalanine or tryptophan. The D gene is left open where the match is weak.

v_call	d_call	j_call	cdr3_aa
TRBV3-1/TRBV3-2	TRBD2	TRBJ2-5	ASSQLTSGTKETQY
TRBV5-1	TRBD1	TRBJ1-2	ASTTEPTGGYGYT
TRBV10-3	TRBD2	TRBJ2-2	AISEVAGVSGELF
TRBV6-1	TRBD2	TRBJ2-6	ASSGLAGGSGANVLT
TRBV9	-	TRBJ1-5	ASSVGGDANQPQH
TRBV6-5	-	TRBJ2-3	ASSTQGSDTQY
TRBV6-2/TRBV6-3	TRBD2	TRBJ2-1	ASSYSGPSGSLNEQF
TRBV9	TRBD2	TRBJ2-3	ASSVGLAGPRTDTQY
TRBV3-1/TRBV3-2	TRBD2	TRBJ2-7	ATGTSVGPLEQY
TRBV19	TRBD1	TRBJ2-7	ASTPGIGRGRGYEQY
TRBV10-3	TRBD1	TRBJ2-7	AIRGPGQGHEQY
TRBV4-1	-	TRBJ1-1	ASSQEPQGLNTEAF
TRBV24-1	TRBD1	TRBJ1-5	ATSDPDRGHNQPQH
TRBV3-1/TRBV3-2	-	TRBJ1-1	ASSRGGLEAF
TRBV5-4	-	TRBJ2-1	ASSLKGLATNEQF
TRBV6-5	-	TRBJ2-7	ASSGWDNYAYEQY
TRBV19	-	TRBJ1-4	ASSIPATNEKLF
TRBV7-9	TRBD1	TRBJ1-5	ASSSGPWTGKIKHQPQH
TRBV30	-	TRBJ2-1	AWSASSTKNEQF
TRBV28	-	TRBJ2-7	ASSLGDYEQY
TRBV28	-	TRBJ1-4	ASTRGQNEKLF
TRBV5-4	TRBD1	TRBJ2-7	ASSRGTGRTYEQY
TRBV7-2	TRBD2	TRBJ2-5	ASSLAASGGLETQY
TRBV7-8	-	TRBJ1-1	ASSLEGAVNTEAF
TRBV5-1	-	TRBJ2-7	ASSTGQNYEQY
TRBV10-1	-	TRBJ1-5	AGTRADLNQPQH
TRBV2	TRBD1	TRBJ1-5	ASRPTGDGNQPQH
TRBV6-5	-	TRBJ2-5	ASTSLETQY
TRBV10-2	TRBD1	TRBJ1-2	ASSEGQGGGYT
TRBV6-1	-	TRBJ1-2	ASSVKLTGGAIHYGYT
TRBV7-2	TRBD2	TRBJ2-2	ASSPTRGRAGELF
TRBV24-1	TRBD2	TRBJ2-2	ATSDPGTSATGELF
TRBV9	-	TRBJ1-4	ASSVNPVEKLF
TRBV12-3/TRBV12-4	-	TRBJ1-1	ASSFSQAF
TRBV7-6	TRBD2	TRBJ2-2	ASRTSGTGELF
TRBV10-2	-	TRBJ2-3	ASAAIPDTQY
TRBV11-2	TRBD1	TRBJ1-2	ASSLAQGVGYT